A selection of T cell receptor beta chains follows, all from one sample in a study of blood T cell repertoires in COVID-19. Here immunoSEQ multiplex PCR was the method, and the copy in TCRdb shows in-frame clones only, minus some. In the table there are roughly 130,000 clones, roughly 84% of which are singletons. The sequencing sample was made of peripheral blood. These receptors were taken from a young man with COVID-19, enrolled during active disease. CDR3s include the opening cysteine and the closing phenylalanine or tryptophan. D genes are given only for firm matches. A clone size is listed for some rows: how often the clone was seen (once, few, many), or a class if it is expanded.

TGTGCCATCGCTTATACGACTAGCGGGAGTTCGGGGCAGTACTTC CAIAYTTSGSSGQYF TRBV10-3 TRBD2 few TRBJ2-7
TGTGCCAGCAGTTTGGGGGGAATAGGAGCTTTCTTT CASSLGGIGAFF TRBV28 NA NA TRBJ1-1
TGTGCCAGCAGTGCCGGACAGGGGGCCTCTGGGGCCAACGTCCTGACTTTC CASSAGQGASGANVLTF TRBV28 TRBD1 NA TRBJ2-6
TGCGCCAGCAGCCAAGTAGGAAACACCATATATTTT CASSQVGNTIYF TRBV4-1 NA NA TRBJ1-3
TGCGCCAGTCGACAGGTCGCTAACTATGGCTACACCTTC CASRQVANYGYTF TRBV4-1 NA NA TRBJ1-2
TGTGCCTGGAGCTATACCCACAGGATCACTGGAAACACCATATATTTT CAWSYTHRITGNTIYF TRBV30 NA many TRBJ1-3
TGTGCCAGCAGCAACCCCGGGACTCCCACAGATACGCAGTATTTT CASSNPGTPTDTQYF TRBV9 NA NA TRBJ2-3
TGTGCCTGGGCCGGGACACTGAATCAGCCCCAGCATTTT CAWAGTLNQPQHF TRBV30 NA NA TRBJ1-5
TGTGCCAGCAGCATAGGGACAACAACTAATGAAAAACTGTTTTTT CASSIGTTTNEKLFF TRBV9 NA NA TRBJ1-4
TGTGCCTGGAGTGTAAGGACAGGGGGCATCACTCCCTACGAGCAGTACTTC CAWSVRTGGITPYEQYF TRBV30 TRBD1 NA TRBJ2-7
TGCAGCGTAGAAACAGGGCCCGGGGAGCTGTTTTTT CSVETGPGELFF TRBV29-1 NA NA TRBJ2-2
TGTGCCATCAGTGCTCGGGGAGAACCCAGCTCTGGGGCCAACGTCCTGACTTTC CAISARGEPSSGANVLTF TRBV10-3 NA NA TRBJ2-6
TGTGCCAGCAGCTTCCAGGGTGAAGCTTTCTTT CASSFQGEAFF TRBV7-9 NA NA TRBJ1-1
TGTGCCACCAGCAGAGCCGGACTGAGAATAACCGGGGAGCTGTTTTTT CATSRAGLRITGELFF TRBV15 NA NA TRBJ2-2
TGTGCCAGCAGCGACGAGAACGCAGATACGCAGTATTTT CASSDENADTQYF TRBV6-4 NA NA TRBJ2-3
TGTGCCAGCAGCCCCCGAGTGACAGGGAACACTGAAGCTTTCTTT CASSPRVTGNTEAFF TRBV9 NA NA TRBJ1-1
TGTGCCAGCAGCTGGGACAGGGCTAATTCACCCCTCCACTTT CASSWDRANSPLHF TRBV11-2 TRBD1 NA TRBJ1-6
TGTGCCATCAGCTCGGGACAGGCGAACACCGGGGAGCTGTTTTTT CAISSGQANTGELFF TRBV10-3 TRBD1 NA TRBJ2-2
TGTGCCAGCAGCCAAGGACAGCACTATGGCTACACCTTC CASSQGQHYGYTF TRBV13 NA NA TRBJ1-2
TGTGCCAGCAGCGTAGGAGCGGGATCAGCCGATACGCAGTATTTT CASSVGAGSADTQYF TRBV9 TRBD2 NA TRBJ2-3
TGTGCCAGCAGCTTGGACCGGGGAAATCCAGAGACCCAGTACTTC CASSLDRGNPETQYF TRBV7-2 NA NA TRBJ2-5
TGTGCCAGCAACGCCCCAGGGGTCAACACTGAAGCTTTCTTT CASNAPGVNTEAFF TRBV5-8 NA NA TRBJ1-1
TGTGCCAGCAGCTTGGGGGACAGGTCTTACACTGAAGCTTTCTTT CASSLGDRSYTEAFF TRBV7-9 TRBD1 many TRBJ1-1
TGTGCCAGCAGCAGGGGGGGAAATGAGCAGTTCTTC CASSRGGNEQFF TRBV11-2 NA once TRBJ2-1
TGCGCCAGCAGCTTGGTGGCGGGAGTGGCAGATACGCAGTATTTT CASSLVAGVADTQYF TRBV5-1 TRBD2 NA TRBJ2-3
TGTGCTAGTGGTTTGGGATCTAGCGGGAGGATCTATGAGCAGTTCTTC CASGLGSSGRIYEQFF TRBV12-5 TRBD2 NA TRBJ2-1
TGTGCCAGCATAAAAGGCAGGGGGGAAGAGACCCAGTACTTC CASIKGRGEETQYF TRBV6-6 NA few TRBJ2-5
TGTGCCAGCAGTTTGCAACAGGGGGGTGCCTACGAGCAGTACTTC CASSLQQGGAYEQYF TRBV6-2/TRBV6-3 TRBD1 once TRBJ2-7
TGCGCCAGCAGTGAGGGGGGACTGTCCTACGAGCAGTACTTC CASSEGGLSYEQYF TRBV10-1 NA NA TRBJ2-7
TGTGCCAGCAGTAACACCTACGAGCAGTACTTC CASSNTYEQYF TRBV6-2/TRBV6-3 NA NA TRBJ2-7
TGTGCCAGCAGTTTCCTGGGGAGTCGAACTGAAGCTTTCTTT CASSFLGSRTEAFF TRBV28 NA NA TRBJ1-1
TGTGCCACCAGTGACAGATCCGGGACAGGGACCCACGAGCAGTACTTC CATSDRSGTGTHEQYF TRBV24-1 TRBD1 NA TRBJ2-7
TGTGCCAGCAGCCGGGCGGAGGTTTCGGGAGGAGGGGAGACCCAGTACTTC CASSRAEVSGGGETQYF TRBV3-1/TRBV3-2 TRBD2 NA TRBJ2-5
TGTGCCAGAAGCTCACCGACAGGGGCGGAGGATGGGACTGAAGCTTTCTTT CARSSPTGAEDGTEAFF TRBV5-3 TRBD1 NA TRBJ1-1
TGTGCCAGCAGCCTAAATACCGATGTGAATCAGCCCCAGCATTTT CASSLNTDVNQPQHF TRBV5-4 NA NA TRBJ1-5
TGCGCCAGCGATCCGGGACAGGGAACGGACACCGGGGAGCTGTTTTTT CASDPGQGTDTGELFF TRBV5-1 TRBD1 NA TRBJ2-2
TGTGCCAGCAGCAAAGGACAGATGAACACTGAAGCTTTCTTT CASSKGQMNTEAFF TRBV3-1/TRBV3-2 NA NA TRBJ1-1
TGCGCCAGCACCACGGACAGGCCCTATGGCTACACCTTC CASTTDRPYGYTF TRBV10-1 TRBD1 NA TRBJ1-2
TGCAGCGCCAACACCGGGACAGGGGGCTACGAGCAGTACTTC CSANTGTGGYEQYF TRBV29-1 TRBD1 NA TRBJ2-7
TGTGCCAGCAGTTCATTAGTTGGAGATACGCAGTATTTT CASSSLVGDTQYF TRBV28 NA NA TRBJ2-3
TGTGCCAGCAGCCTGGGACTAGCGACCGATGAGCAGTTCTTC CASSLGLATDEQFF TRBV6-5 TRBD2 NA TRBJ2-1
TGTGCCAGCAGCTCCCGGACAGGGAGGGATGAAAAACTGTTTTTT CASSSRTGRDEKLFF TRBV6-5 TRBD1 NA TRBJ1-4
TGTGCCAGCACCCGGACAGGTTCGAGAACTGAAGCTTTCTTT CASTRTGSRTEAFF TRBV6-5 TRBD1 NA TRBJ1-1
TGTGCCAGCTGGGAGGTAGCGAACACTGAAGCTTTCTTT CASWEVANTEAFF TRBV2 NA few TRBJ1-1
TGTGCCAGCAGTTTAAGACAGGGCCGAAATCAGCCCCAGCATTTT CASSLRQGRNQPQHF TRBV28 TRBD1 NA TRBJ1-5